This TCR beta chain emerged from a study of post-analysis software for immune sequencing data. Carried by the TCR beta cDNA libraries were unique molecular identifiers. T cells, 1 to 10 million of them, yielded approximately 500,000 cDNA molecules. From the PCR reads, TCRdb called clonotypes with MiXCR, one entry per CDR3 protein. The sample lists hundreds of thousands of distinct CDR3 sequences; approximately 50% were seen once. In the case of this clonotype: Its matching antigen is unknown.

There are 14 residues in the CDR3. The germline V gene encodes CDR1 ENHRY and CDR2 SYGVKD. Trimming left V 0 bases short and J 12 bases short, with 14 bases between. Study-wide results and limits: Patients had higher frequencies than controls of five TRBV segments, including TRBV5-6, TRBV5-1 and TRBV20-1. Multiple sclerosis was associated with a significant reduction in normalized Chao1 diversity relative to controls.

The sequence came from a girl aged 10-17 years with multiple sclerosis. This chain joins TRBV10-3 and TRBJ1-4; no definite D call. Sequencing was performed on blood. The CDR3 region has the DNA TGTGCCATCAGTGAGTCGACTAAGAAGCTAGAACTGTTTTTT. The encoded protein is CAISESTKKLELFF.